The clone carrying this TCR beta chain appeared a few times. The antigen is undetermined. In TCRdb, the 5' RACE reads were re-called with MiXCR into one record per CDR3 protein. The sample holds some 240,000 distinct CDR3 sequences, approximately 24% seen once. Germline CDR1 is SGDLS and CDR2 is YYNGEE. V was pared by 3 bases and J by 2 bases, with 5 bases of the junction left unmatched. The CDR3 is made up of 15 amino acids. This sample is part of a study of CD8 T cells in ankylosing spondylitis. Study findings and constraints: Reportedly, matched ankylosing spondylitis synovial fluid was significantly enriched for disease-linked clones.

This chain links TRBV9 with TRBJ2-3; TRBD1 aligns across 8 bases. The receptor comes from a male donor with ankylosing spondylitis or in good health (not recorded which). Specimen: blood, either unsorted or a sorted T cell fraction (not recorded which). The chain's CDR3 is CASSARGRLTDTQYF. In DNA form, the CDR3 reads TGTGCCAGCAGCGCCAGGGGGCGGCTCACAGATACGCAGTATTTT.